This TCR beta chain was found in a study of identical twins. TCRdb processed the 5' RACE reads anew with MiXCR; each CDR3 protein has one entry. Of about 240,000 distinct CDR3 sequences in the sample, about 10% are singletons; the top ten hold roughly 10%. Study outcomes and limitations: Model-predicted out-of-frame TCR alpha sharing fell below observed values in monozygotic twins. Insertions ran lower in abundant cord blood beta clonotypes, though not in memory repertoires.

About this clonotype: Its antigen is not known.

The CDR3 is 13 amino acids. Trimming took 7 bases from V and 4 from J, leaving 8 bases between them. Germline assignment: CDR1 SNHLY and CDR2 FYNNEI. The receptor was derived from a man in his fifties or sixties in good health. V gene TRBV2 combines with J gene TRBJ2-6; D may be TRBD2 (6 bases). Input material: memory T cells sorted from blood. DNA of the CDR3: TGTGCCAGCAATCGGGAGGGGGCCAACGTCCTGACTTTC. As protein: CASNREGANVLTF.